The 7 T cell receptor beta chains below all came from one sample that was sequenced in a study of tissue T cells after allogeneic stem cell transplantation. Profiling relied on immunoSEQ multiplex PCR, and the TCRdb table lists in-frame clones only, not all of them. This table has under 25,000 clones, around 70% appearing once. The sequenced material came from spleen. All receptors come from a female BALB/c mouse in good health. The mouse strain carries the MHC haplotype H2-d.

This clone was observed once. Germline and genes here are mouse. Read sequence stops 1 residue before the CDR3 end, and the germline J gene provides the missing end. The chain recombines TRBV13-1 with TRBJ2-4; D gene uncertain. The ends were cut back, 0 bases at V and 4 bases at J, with 6 bases in the middle. The CDR3 consists of 13 residues. Per germline, CDR1 NSHNY and CDR2 SYGAGN. CDR3 DNA (partial): TGTGCCAGCAGTGATGCAGCAAAAAACACCTTGTAC. Translating gives CASSDAAKNTLY. The CDR3 reads in full as CASSDAAKNTLYF.

Turning to this clone: Genes and germline come from the mouse. The sequence runs out 1 residue before the end of the CDR3; the remainder is reconstructed from the germline J gene. This chain uses TRBV13-2 with TRBJ1-4; tentatively, D is TRBD1 (5 bases). The length of the CDR3 is 15 residues. Germline-derived CDR1 and CDR2 are NNHNN and SYGAGS (reference sequence). Trimming took off 2 bases at V and 0 bases at J, with 8 bases between the two ends. Partial CDR3 DNA: TGTGCCAGCGGTGAAAAGGGGTTTTCCAACGAAAGATTATTT. It is translated as CASGEKGFSNERLF. The whole CDR3 sequence is CASGEKGFSNERLFF.

With regard to this clone: Gene names follow the mouse nomenclature. The CDR3 extends 1 residue past the end of the read, so its final part is completed from the germline J gene. The same CDR3 can be traced to other DNA sequences in this sample. The chain links TRBV5 to TRBJ2-7, with D unclear. The CDR3 is made up of 11 amino acids. Between the trimmed V and J ends, which lost 0 bases and 6 bases, there was a span of 3 bases. Germline V CDR1 and CDR2: LGHNA, YNLKQL (reference sequence). CDR3 in amino acids: CASSQDGEQYF. The covered CDR3 bases are TGTGCCAGCAGCCAAGATGGTGAACAGTAC.

Details on this clone: Germline and genes here are mouse. With the read ending 1 residue before the CDR3 end, the germline J gene is used to fill in that end. The chain couples TRBV13-2 to TRBJ2-2; D ambiguous. In germline, CDR1 is NNHNN, CDR2 SYGAGS (reference sequence). CDR3 length equals 15 residues. The V end lost 2 bases, the J end lost 0 bases, and 8 bases lay between the germline ends. CDR3 DNA (partial): TGTGCCAGCGGTGAAATTCTGACAAACACCGGGCAGCTCTAC. The encoded protein is CASGEILTNTGQLY. The whole CDR3 protein reads CASGEILTNTGQLYF.

Concerning this clone itself: The gene names here belong to mouse. Coverage ceases 1 residue before the CDR3 finishes, and the germline J gene fills in the end. This sequence joins TRBV13-3 and TRBJ2-5, with 11 bases aligning to TRBD2. J lost 4 bases, V lost 6 bases, and 4 bases had no gene match. The V gene's germline CDR1 is NNHDY and CDR2 SYVADS. The length of the CDR3 is 14 residues. The sequenced CDR3 bases are TGTGCCAGCACCGAGGGACTGGGGGAAGACACCCAGTAC. As protein: CASTEGLGEDTQY. The entire CDR3 protein is CASTEGLGEDTQYF.

This clone appeared once. The listed genes are named as in mouse. With the read ending 1 residue before the CDR3 end, the germline J gene is used to fill in that end. The chain carries TRBV13-1 and TRBJ2-5; D might be TRBD1 (6 bases). Trimming shortened V by 0 bases and J by 3 bases, and 8 bases separated the two germline ends. Germline values: CDR1 NSHNY, CDR2 SYGAGN. There are 14 residues in the CDR3. This CDR3 is CASSDAGVQDTQYF. Partial CDR3 DNA: TGTGCCAGCAGTGATGCAGGGGTACAAGACACCCAGTAC.

Comment on this clone: The gene names here belong to mouse. The read terminates 1 residue ahead of where the CDR3 ends, so the germline J gene completes it. Additional DNA sequences in this sample encode the identical CDR3. The chain carries TRBV20 and TRBJ1-2, with a tentative D call TRBD1 (6 bases). The CDR3 consists of 12 residues. CDR1 and CDR2 (germline): GFQATS, STVNSAI. With 6 bases removed from V and 0 bases from J, the gap between germline ends came to 8 bases. Partial CDR3 DNA: TGTGGTGCCAGGACAGCAAACTCCGACTACACC. Its protein is CGARTANSDYT. The full CDR3 sequence reads CGARTANSDYTF.